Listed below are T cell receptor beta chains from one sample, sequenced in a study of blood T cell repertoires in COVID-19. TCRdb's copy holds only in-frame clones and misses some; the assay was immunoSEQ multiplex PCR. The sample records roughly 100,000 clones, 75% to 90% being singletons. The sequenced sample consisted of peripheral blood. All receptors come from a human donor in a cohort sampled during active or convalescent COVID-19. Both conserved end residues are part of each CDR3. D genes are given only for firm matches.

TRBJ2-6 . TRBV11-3 CASSLDLSGANVLTF
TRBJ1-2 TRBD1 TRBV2 CASTRPGQGRIRYGYTF
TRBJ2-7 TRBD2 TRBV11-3 CASSARLAGGPYEQYF
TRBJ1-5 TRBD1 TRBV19 CASSKQGVHQSQHF
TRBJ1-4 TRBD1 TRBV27 CASCTTGANEKLFF
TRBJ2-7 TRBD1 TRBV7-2 CASSLQTGEFDEQYF
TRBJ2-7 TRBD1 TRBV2 CASSEDWGTAARSYEQYF
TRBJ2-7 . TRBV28 CASSFGPGGVHEQYF
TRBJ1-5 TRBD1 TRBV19 CASTAAGGRNQPQHF
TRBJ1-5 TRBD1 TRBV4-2 CASSVYRDSAQPQHF
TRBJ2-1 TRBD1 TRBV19 CASSGGQGGYNEQFF
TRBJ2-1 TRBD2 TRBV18 CASSPGLAGRYNEQFF
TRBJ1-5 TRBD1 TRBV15 CATSRGDRGPQPQHF
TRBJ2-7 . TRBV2 CASSEGLGPYEQYF
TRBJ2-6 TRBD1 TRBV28 CASRRVPGQRSGANVLTF
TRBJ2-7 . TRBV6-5 CASSLRGGSYEQYF
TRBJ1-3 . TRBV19 CASRTVGNTIYF
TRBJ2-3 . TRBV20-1 CSASRGYSTDTQYF
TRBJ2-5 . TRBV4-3 CASSQDTGKETQYF
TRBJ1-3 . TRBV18 CASSPNPSVSGNTIYF
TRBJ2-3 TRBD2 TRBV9 CASSSPRAGGRTDTQYF
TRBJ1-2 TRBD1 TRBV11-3 CASSLATTGEVGYTF